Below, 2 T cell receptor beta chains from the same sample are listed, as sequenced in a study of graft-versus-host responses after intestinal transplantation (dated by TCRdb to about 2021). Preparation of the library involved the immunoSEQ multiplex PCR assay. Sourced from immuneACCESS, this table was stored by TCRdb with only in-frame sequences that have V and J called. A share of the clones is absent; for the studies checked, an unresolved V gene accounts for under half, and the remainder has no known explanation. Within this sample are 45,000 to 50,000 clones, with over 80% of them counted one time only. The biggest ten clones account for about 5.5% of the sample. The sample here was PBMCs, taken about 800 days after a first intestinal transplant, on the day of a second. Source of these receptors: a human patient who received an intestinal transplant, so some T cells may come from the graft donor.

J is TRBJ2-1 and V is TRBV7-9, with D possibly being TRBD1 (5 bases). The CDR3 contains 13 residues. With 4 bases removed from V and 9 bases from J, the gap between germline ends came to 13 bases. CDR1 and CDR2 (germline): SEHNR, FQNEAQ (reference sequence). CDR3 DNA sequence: TGTGCCAGCAGCTCCAGGGATTTGAGTGAGCAGTTCTTC. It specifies CASSSRDLSEQFF.

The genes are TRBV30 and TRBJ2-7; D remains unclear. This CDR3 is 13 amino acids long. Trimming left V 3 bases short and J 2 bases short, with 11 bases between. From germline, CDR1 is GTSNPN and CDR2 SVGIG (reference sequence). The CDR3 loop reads CAWSVRLPYEQYF. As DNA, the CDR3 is TGTGCCTGGAGCGTTAGGCTGCCCTACGAGCAGTACTTC.